A single sample is the source of the 18 T cell receptor beta chains below, sequenced in a study of T cells in Graves' hyperthyroidism and ophthalmopathy. The CDR3 regions of TCR beta were amplified from RNA transcripts. In the first-round RT-PCR of the TCR CDR3, the HTBI primer set was used. TCRdb re-derived calls from the multiplex PCR reads in MiXCR, one entry per CDR3 protein. The sample consists of under 250,000 distinct CDR3 sequences, approximately 25% of them appearing once. The sample was blood. The receptors were sampled from a woman aged 40 to 50 with Graves' ophthalmopathy.

This clonotype occurred many times. The V and J genes are TRBV12-3 or TRBV12-4 and TRBJ2-5; D is possibly TRBD2 (5 bases). CDR3 length: 23 amino acids. Trimming pared 3 bases from V and 1 base from J, leaving 36 bases between. The CDR3 here is CASSLELTLSSSPGHPTQETQYF. The CDR3 region has the DNA TGTGCCAGCAGTTTGGAGTTGACCCTTTCTAGCTCCCCCGGGCACCCCACCCAAGAGACCCAGTACTTC.

This clonotype was observed once. This chain joins TRBV20-1 and TRBJ1-1; no definite D call. The CDR3 has 15 amino acids. Germline V gene data show CDR1 as DFQATT and CDR2 as SNEGSKA (reference sequence). The V end lost 0 bases, the J end lost 1 base, and 12 bases lay between the germline ends. The CDR3 here is CSARDRSFSNTEAFF. CDR3 sequence (DNA): TGCAGTGCTAGAGATCGCAGCTTTTCGAACACTGAAGCTTTCTTT.

This clonotype was recorded at least ten times. The chain joins TRBV25-1 to TRBJ1-1; 7 bases map to TRBD1. Trimming took 3 bases from V and 11 from J; bases not matched to a gene: 9. The CDR3 is 13 amino acids. CDR1 and CDR2 (germline): MGHDK, SYGVNS. CDR3 sequence reads: CASSEVGGRGAFF. In nucleotides, the CDR3 is TGTGCCAGCAGTGAGGTGGGGGGCAGGGGGGCTTTCTTT.

This clonotype has ten or more counts. The chain couples TRBV5-1 to TRBJ2-7; D is unclear. Germline values: CDR1 SGHRS, CDR2 YFSETQ. The length of the CDR3 is 11 residues. Trimming shortened V by 2 bases and J by 5 bases, and 5 bases separated the two germline ends. The CDR3 DNA is TGCGCCAGCAGCTTTTCGGACGAGCAGTACTTC. It translates to CASSFSDEQYF.

This clonotype was seen at least ten times. The V call is TRBV4-3, the J call TRBJ2-7, with D hard to call. This CDR3 has 15 amino acids. In germline, CDR1 is LGHNA, CDR2 YSLEER. Trimming pared 0 bases from V and 2 bases from J, leaving 11 bases between. Written as DNA, the CDR3 is TGCGCCAGCAGCCAAGAGGCGGCACAGCCCTACGAGCAGTACTTC. The encoded protein is CASSQEAAQPYEQYF.

The CDR3 loop reads CATSDSRAPGDEQYF. The CDR3 region has the DNA TGTGCCACCAGTGATTCTCGGGCCCCTGGCGACGAGCAGTACTTC. This rearrangement joins TRBV24-1 to TRBJ2-7, with unresolved D. CDR3 length: 15 amino acids. V was clipped by 2 bases and J by 5 bases, with 15 bases between them. Germline V gives CDR1 KGHDR, CDR2 SFDVKD.

This chain uses TRBV7-9 with TRBJ2-4; TRBD2 is a possible D gene (5 bases). The CDR3 loop spans 16 amino acids. Germline V lookup: CDR1 SEHNR, CDR2 FQNEAQ (reference sequence). Between the trimmed V and J ends, which lost 1 base and 0 bases, there was a span of 10 bases. The CDR3 region is CASSLGGAVAKNIQYF. CDR3 nucleotides: TGTGCCAGCAGCTTAGGTGGAGCGGTAGCCAAAAACATTCAGTACTTC. Drawing the rest from reference TRBV7-9 and TRBJ2-4, the complete variable domain is DTGVSQNPRHKITKRGQNVTFRCDPISEHNRLYWYRQTLGQGPEFLTYFQNEAQLEKSRLLSDRFSAERPKGSFSTLEIQRTEQGDSAMYLCASSLGGAVAKNIQYFGAGTRLSVL.

The rearrangement links TRBV7-2 to TRBJ1-6; no definite D call. V was cut by 7 bases and J by 10 bases, with 14 bases left in between. This CDR3 contains 13 residues. Germline V gene lookup returns CDR1 SGHTA and CDR2 FQGNSA. CDR3 sequence (DNA): TGTGCCAGCACCCCCCACGGACGGTCACCCCTCCACTTT. It is translated as CASTPHGRSPLHF.

This clonotype was seen many times. The chain combines TRBV6-1 with TRBJ2-6; no reliable D call. V lost 0 bases and J 4 bases, leaving 7 bases between the germline ends. This CDR3 contains 15 residues. Germline CDR1 MNHNS, CDR2 SASEGT. The CDR3 here is CASSEAPTGANVLTF. The CDR3, as DNA: TGTGCCAGCAGTGAAGCTCCGACAGGGGCCAACGTCCTGACTTTC.

The sample holds many counts of this clonotype. The V gene is TRBV19, the J gene TRBJ1-5, with D hard to call. V was clipped by 5 bases and J by 6 bases, with 14 bases between them. The CDR3 spans 14 residues. CDR1 is LNHDA, CDR2 SQIVND, per germline (reference sequence). The CDR3 loop reads CASSPGGSVQPQHF. The CDR3 DNA reads TGTGCCAGTAGTCCGGGTGGAAGCGTTCAGCCCCAGCATTTT.

This clonotype was observed at least ten times. V gene TRBV28 combines with J gene TRBJ1-1, with D possibly being TRBD1 (5 bases). Germline lookup yields CDR1 MDHEN and CDR2 SYDVKM. The CDR3 sequence is 12 residues long. V was cut by 3 bases and J by 3 bases, with 5 bases left in between. The CDR3 DNA is TGTGCCAGCAGTTTCAGGGACACTGAAGCTTTCTTT. Encoded protein: CASSFRDTEAFF.

This clonotype was detected ten times or more. The chain joins TRBV20-1 to TRBJ2-5; a possible D gene is TRBD2 (6 bases). Germline lookup yields CDR1 DFQATT and CDR2 SNEGSKA (reference sequence). The CDR3 runs 13 residues. Trimming took 5 bases from V and 5 from J, leaving 15 bases between them. For the CDR3, the DNA is TGCAGTGCTCCCCGGGACTCCGGGGAGACCCAGTACTTC. It translates to CSAPRDSGETQYF.

This clonotype has a count of ten or more. The CDR3 is CASSRQYQETQYF. The CDR3 DNA reads TGTGCCAGCAGCCGCCAGTACCAAGAGACCCAGTACTTC. The chain is built from TRBV7-6 and TRBJ2-5, with no clear D. The CDR3 extends over 13 amino acids. Germline V gene data show CDR1 as SGHVS and CDR2 as FNYEAQ. V was trimmed by 5 bases and J by 0 bases, leaving 7 bases between them. The full variable domain, its missing parts supplied by reference TRBV7-6 and TRBJ2-5, is GAGVSQSPRYKVTKRGQDVALRCDPISGHVSLYWYRQALGQGPEFLTYFNYEAQQDKSGLPNDRFSAERPEGSISTLTIQRTEQRDSAMYRCASSRQYQETQYFGPGTRLLVL.

The chain employs TRBV24-1 and TRBJ2-5, with D possibly TRBD1 on 5 matching bases. This CDR3 contains 13 residues. Germline V CDR1 and CDR2: KGHDR, SFDVKD. V lost 4 bases and J lost 4, with 9 bases in between. The CDR3 protein is CATSEPGRETQYF. The CDR3 DNA follows: TGTGCCACCAGTGAGCCAGGGCGAGAGACCCAGTACTTC.

This clonotype was found many times. This may stem from a read error, because a much larger clone lies one nucleotide away. The chain links TRBV28 to TRBJ1-1; tentatively, D is TRBD1 (5 bases). CDR1 and CDR2 from the germline V gene are MDHEN and SYDVKM. The CDR3 has 14 residues. The CDR3 sequence is CTSSFGGAHTEAFF. CDR3 nucleotide sequence: TGTACCAGCTCCTTCGGTGGGGCCCACACTGAAGCTTTCTTT.

V gene TRBV25-1 combines with J gene TRBJ1-2, with 9 nucleotides matching TRBD1. This CDR3 region has 15 residues. Germline values: CDR1 MGHDK, CDR2 SYGVNS. The ends lost 2 bases at V and 2 bases at J; junction bases unmatched: 3. The CDR3 DNA reads as TGTGCCAGCAGTGAAACAGGGGGCTGGAACTATGGCTACACCTTC. Translation: CASSETGGWNYGYTF.

This clonotype was counted many times. J is TRBJ2-7 and V is TRBV12-3 or TRBV12-4; D call uncertain. V was pared by 1 base and J by 5 bases, with 12 bases between. The CDR3 is 14 amino acids. This chain's CDR3 is CASSLGGFSHEQYF. Here the CDR3 DNA reads TGTGCCAGCAGTTTAGGGGGATTTTCCCACGAGCAGTACTTC.

CDR3 sequence: CAWLQGYEQYF. The CDR3 nucleotides are TGTGCCTGGTTACAGGGCTACGAGCAGTACTTC. The chain combines TRBV30 with TRBJ2-7, with D possibly being TRBD1 (6 bases). Germline V CDR1 and CDR2: GTSNPN, SVGIG (reference sequence). V was trimmed by 5 bases and J by 3 bases, leaving 8 bases between them. The CDR3 loop spans 11 amino acids.